In its sample, the clone carrying this TCR beta chain was seen a few times. What it binds is unknown. The sample originates from a study of tumor-infiltrating lymphocytes in primary liver carcinoma. About the study: Patients comprised men and women whose ages fell between 30 and 69 years.

V dropped 9 bases and J dropped 0; count of bases not matched to a gene: 0. Germline-derived CDR1 and CDR2 are KGHDR and SFDVKD. This CDR3 has 13 amino acids. Study findings and constraints: Tumor top-250-clone fractions significantly exceeded those of blood (p = 0.039).

Constant-region priming of about 0.5 ug total RNA yielded TCR beta cDNA. Researchers made the TCR beta libraries by running three nested multiplex PCR rounds with slightly modified ARM-PCR. The first two PCR rounds used TRBV1-TRBV30 primers with a Cbeta primer, about 9 cycles each. From the multiplex PCR reads, TCRdb called clonotypes with MiXCR, one entry per CDR3 protein. The table includes 100,000 or so distinct CDR3 sequences, 55% to 70% detected once. Co-extracting RNA and DNA was done with about 20-34 mg of unsorted bulk tissue as input. The material sequenced was liver tumor tissue from sampling region 5. The subset denotes: tumor region T5, tumor centre. The receptor was isolated from a woman in her sixties or seventies with primary liver carcinoma and hepatitis B virus infection. The gene calls are TRBV24-1 and TRBJ2-2; TRBD1 matches at 7 bases. As DNA, the CDR3 is TGTGCCACCGGGACAGCGAACACCGGGGAGCTGTTTTTT. This gives the protein CATGTANTGELFF.